The T cell receptor beta chain described here comes from a study of identical twins. Regarding the study as a whole: In monozygotic twins, models underestimated the sharing of out-of-frame TCR alpha. Some out-of-frame alpha sequences were shared by twins, and these showed excess low generation probability. With beta out-of-frame sequences, excess sharing by twins was weaker.

Each cDNA held unique molecular identifiers, and template switching gave it a universal primer site. TCRdb reprocessed the 5' RACE reads with MiXCR, giving one entry per CDR3 protein. The sample records some 1,600,000 distinct CDR3 sequences, about 32% being singletons. As to this clonotype: Its antigen is still unknown.

The CDR3 loop spans 12 amino acids. The germline V and J ends were trimmed by 7 bases and 11 bases, with 17 bases remaining between them. Germline V gene sequence: CDR1 SGHVS, CDR2 FQNEAQ. Sequencing was done on a sample of cord blood. The chain carries TRBV7-8 and TRBJ2-5; D not resolved. The receptor was isolated from a newborn girl in good health. Written as DNA, the CDR3 is TGTGCCAGCACTCGAGAGAGTGCCGGGCAGTACTTC. It is translated as CASTRESAGQYF.